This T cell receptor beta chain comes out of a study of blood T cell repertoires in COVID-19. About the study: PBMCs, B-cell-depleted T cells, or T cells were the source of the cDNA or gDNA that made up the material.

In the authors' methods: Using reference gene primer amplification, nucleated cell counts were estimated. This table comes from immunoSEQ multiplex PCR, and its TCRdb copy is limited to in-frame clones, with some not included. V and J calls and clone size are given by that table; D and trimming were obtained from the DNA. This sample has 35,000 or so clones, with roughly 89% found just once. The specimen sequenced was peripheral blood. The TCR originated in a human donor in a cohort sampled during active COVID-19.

The CDR3 coding sequence is TGCAGCGTTAACATGGGGGCTAGCGGGACTTCAGATACGCAGTATTTT. It specifies CSVNMGASGTSDTQYF. V usage is TRBV29-1 and J usage is TRBJ2-3; 9 positions agree with TRBD2. Germline CDR1 SQVTM, CDR2 ANQGSEA. The junction had 13 bases not matched to a gene; V was cut back by 5 bases and J by 4 bases. CDR3 length: 16 residues.